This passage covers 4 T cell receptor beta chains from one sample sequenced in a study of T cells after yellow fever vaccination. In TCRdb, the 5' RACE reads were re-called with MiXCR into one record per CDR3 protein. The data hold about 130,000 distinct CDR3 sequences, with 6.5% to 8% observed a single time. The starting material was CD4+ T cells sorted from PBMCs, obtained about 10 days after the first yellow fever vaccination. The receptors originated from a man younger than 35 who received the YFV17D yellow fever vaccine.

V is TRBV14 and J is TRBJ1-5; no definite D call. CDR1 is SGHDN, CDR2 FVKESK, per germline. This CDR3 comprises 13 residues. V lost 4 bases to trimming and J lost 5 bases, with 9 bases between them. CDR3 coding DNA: TGTGCCAGCAGCCGAGATGGACATCAGCCCCAGCATTTT. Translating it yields CASSRDGHQPQHF.

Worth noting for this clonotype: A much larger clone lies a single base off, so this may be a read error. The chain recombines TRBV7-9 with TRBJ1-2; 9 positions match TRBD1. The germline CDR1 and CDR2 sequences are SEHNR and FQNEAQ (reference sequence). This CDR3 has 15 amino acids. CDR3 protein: CASSSWDREGYGHTF. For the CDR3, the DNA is TGTGCCAGCAGCTCTTGGGACAGGGAGGGCTATGGCCACACCTTC.

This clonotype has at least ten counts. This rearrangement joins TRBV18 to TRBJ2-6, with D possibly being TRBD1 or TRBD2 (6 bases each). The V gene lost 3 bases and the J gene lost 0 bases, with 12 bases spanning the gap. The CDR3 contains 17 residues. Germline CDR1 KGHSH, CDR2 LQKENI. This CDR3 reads CASSPYGGGSGANVLTF. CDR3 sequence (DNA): TGTGCCAGCTCACCCTACGGGGGCGGCTCTGGGGCCAACGTCCTGACTTTC.

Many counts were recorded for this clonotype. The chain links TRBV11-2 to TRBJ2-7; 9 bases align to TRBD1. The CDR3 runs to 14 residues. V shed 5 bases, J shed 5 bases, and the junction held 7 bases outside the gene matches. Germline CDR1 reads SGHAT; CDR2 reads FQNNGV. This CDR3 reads CASSRDRVDHEQYF. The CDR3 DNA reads TGTGCCAGCAGCCGGGACAGGGTAGACCACGAGCAGTACTTC.